The 29 T cell receptor beta chains below come from one sample, sequenced in a study of cytomegalovirus exposure and HLA in healthy donors listed by TCRdb under 2017. Libraries were constructed by the immunoSEQ multiplex PCR assay. The multiplex PCR relied on a mix of 60 forward primers for TCR Vbeta segments and 13 reverse primers for TCR Jbeta segments. TCRdb provides this immuneACCESS table in a form limited to in-frame rearrangements. Some clones are lacking; in checked studies, under half of them reflect an unresolved V gene, and why the rest are absent is not known. The sample data list more than 95,000 clones, and approximately 75% of these were observed just once. Under 3.5% of the sample goes to the ten largest clones. Source material: PBMCs. Source of these receptors: a woman aged 50 to 60 in good health and CMV-seronegative.

The chain joins TRBV28 to TRBJ2-1, with TRBD2 identical over 14 bases. The V and J ends lost 0 bases and 7 bases, in that order; junction bases with no gene match: 2. This CDR3 region has 16 residues. The V gene's germline CDR1 is MDHEN and CDR2 SYDVKM. The CDR3 DNA follows: TGTGCCAGCAGTTTATGGGGGACTAGCGGGAGTAATGAGCAGTTCTTC. Its translation is CASSLWGTSGSNEQFF.

This clone was detected only a few times. The rearrangement links TRBV19 to TRBJ1-5; a weak D match, TRBD1 (5 bases). The CDR3 is 16 residues long. Between the trimmed V and J ends, which lost 7 bases and 0 bases, there was a span of 16 bases. Germline values: CDR1 LNHDA, CDR2 SQIVND (reference sequence). The CDR3 sequence is CASMSRGGNSNQPQHF. DNA for the CDR3: TGTGCCAGTATGAGCCGGGGGGGAAATAGCAATCAGCCCCAGCATTTT.

This sequence joins TRBV6-5 and TRBJ1-2, with D uncertain. The CDR3 spans 13 residues. The V end was cut by 5 bases, the J end by 4 bases, with 11 bases between. Germline V lookup: CDR1 MNHEY, CDR2 SVGAGI. The CDR3 nucleotides read TGTGCCAGCAGTCCCAGGAAGACCTATGGCTACACCTTC. This codes for CASSPRKTYGYTF.

The V call is TRBV30, the J call TRBJ1-5; D call uncertain. V was shortened by 0 bases and J by 5 bases, with 14 bases between the two germline ends. The CDR3 spans 15 residues. Germline loops: CDR1 GTSNPN, CDR2 SVGIG (reference sequence). The CDR3 DNA follows: TGTGCCTGGAGTGTTGGTTCCAGTTTATATCAGCCCCAGCATTTT. Translating gives CAWSVGSSLYQPQHF.

The rearrangement uses TRBV29-1 and TRBJ2-3, with a weak D call TRBD2 (6 bases). Germline CDR1 SQVTM, CDR2 ANQGSEA. Trimming pared 0 bases from V and 3 bases from J, leaving 7 bases between. CDR3 length equals 13 residues. The CDR3 coding sequence is TGCAGCGTTGAAGAAGGGACTACAGATACGCAGTATTTT. This codes for CSVEEGTTDTQYF.

The rearrangement joins TRBV28 to TRBJ1-1; D not certain. The V gene lost 5 bases and the J gene lost 4 bases, with 11 bases spanning the gap. The CDR3 loop spans 13 amino acids. Germline CDR1 MDHEN, CDR2 SYDVKM. The CDR3 sequence: CASSLLGGTEAFF. In DNA, the CDR3 is TGTGCCAGCAGTCTCTTAGGAGGCACTGAAGCTTTCTTT.

The chain is built from TRBV27 and TRBJ2-7, with TRBD2 matching 10 bases. The CDR3 runs 18 residues. With V trimmed by 3 bases and J by 0 bases, 11 bases remained unmatched. Germline loops: CDR1 MNHEY, CDR2 SMNVEV (reference sequence). The CDR3 sequence is CASSLVPATSGNSYEQYF. CDR3 in DNA: TGTGCCAGCAGTTTGGTACCCGCAACTAGCGGGAACTCCTACGAGCAGTACTTC.

This rearrangement joins TRBV2 to TRBJ2-1; 9 nucleotides align to TRBD2. This CDR3 comprises 12 residues. Germline CDR1 is SNHLY and CDR2 is FYNNEI. With 4 bases clipped from V and 9 bases from J, the junction kept 1 base outside the gene matches. CDR3 sequence: CASSVAGAEQFF. CDR3 coding DNA: TGTGCCAGCAGTGTAGCGGGAGCTGAGCAGTTCTTC.

Regarding this clone: At one boundary the junction diverges from the germline segment, which might be a read error. V gene TRBV5-4 combines with J gene TRBJ1-2; a weak D match, TRBD1 (5 bases). The CDR3 extends over 13 amino acids. Germline V CDR1 and CDR2: SGHNT, YYREEE (reference sequence). The CDR3 region is CASSRQGGYGYTF. CDR3 bases: TGCGCCAGCAGTAGGCAGGGAGGCTATGGCTACACCTTC.

This clone was detected once. The J gene is TRBJ2-1, the V gene TRBV28; 10 nucleotides match TRBD2. J was trimmed by 9 bases and V by 7 bases; bases with no gene match: 9. This CDR3 has 14 amino acids. Germline loops: CDR1 MDHEN, CDR2 SYDVKM. The CDR3 reads CASKSGRGTAEQFF. The CDR3 DNA sequence: TGTGCCAGCAAAAGCGGGAGGGGAACGGCTGAGCAGTTCTTC.

V and J are TRBV6-1 and TRBJ2-5; the D gene is possibly TRBD1 (5 bases). CDR1 is MNHNS, CDR2 SASEGT, per germline. V lost 11 bases, J lost 5 bases, and 18 bases lay in between. CDR3 size: 13 residues. The CDR3 DNA follows: TGTGCCGGAAAGGGGATATCGGAGGAGACCCAGTACTTC. Its protein is CAGKGISEETQYF.

On this clone: The germline gene is not matched at one end of the junction; a read error may be the cause. This sequence joins TRBV7-9 and TRBJ1-1; 8 nucleotides agree with TRBD1. There are 14 residues in the CDR3. Germline values: CDR1 SEHNR, CDR2 FQNEAQ (reference sequence). For the CDR3, the DNA is TGTTCCAGCAGCTTAGGACAGGGCAACACTGAAGCTTTCTTT. Protein: CSSSLGQGNTEAFF.

CDR3 DNA: TGCGCCAGCAGCCAAGAACCGGGACAGGGGTCAGATACGCAGTATTTT. Protein: CASSQEPGQGSDTQYF. This sequence joins TRBV4-3 and TRBJ2-3, with 10 bases aligning to TRBD1. The length of the CDR3 is 16 residues. Trimming took 0 bases from V and 4 from J; bases not matched to a gene: 4. Germline-derived CDR1 and CDR2 are LGHNA and YSLEER.

This clone was recorded a few times. The CDR3 region is CASRPLAGVSDTQYF. Written as DNA, the CDR3 is TGTGCCAGCAGGCCGCTAGCGGGAGTGTCAGATACGCAGTATTTT. This sequence joins TRBV7-2 and TRBJ2-3; 10 nucleotides match TRBD2. The CDR3 has 15 residues. Germline CDR1 reads SGHTA; CDR2 reads FQGNSA. V dropped 6 bases and J dropped 4; count of bases not matched to a gene: 7.

This sequence joins TRBV9 and TRBJ2-3, with 8 bases identical to TRBD2. Germline trimming cut 3 bases from V and 2 bases from J; bases unmatched to any gene: 5. This CDR3 region has 15 residues. Germline assignment: CDR1 SGDLS and CDR2 YYNGEE. The CDR3 DNA is TGTGCCAGCAGCGAAACTAGCGGTCACACAGATACGCAGTATTTT. Protein sequence: CASSETSGHTDTQYF.

This clone turned up a few times. The V call is TRBV4-1, the J call TRBJ1-4, with TRBD1 matching 7 bases. The CDR3 loop spans 13 amino acids. Trimming took 0 bases from V and 11 from J; bases not matched to a gene: 3. Germline V gene sequence: CDR1 MGHRA, CDR2 YSYEKL. The CDR3 bases are TGCGCCAGCAGCCAAGAATGGGACAGTAAACTGTTTTTT. The encoded protein is CASSQEWDSKLFF.

The sample holds one count of this clone. V gene TRBV27 combines with J gene TRBJ2-7, with 9 nucleotides matching TRBD2. This CDR3 has 16 residues. The germline V gene has CDR1 MNHEY and CDR2 SMNVEV (reference sequence). Trimming cost V 1 base and J 0 bases; bases outside gene matches: 4. In DNA form, the CDR3 reads TGTGCCAGCAGTTTATTTAGTAGCGGGAGCTCCTACGAGCAGTACTTC. Its translation: CASSLFSSGSSYEQYF.

This clone was observed a few times. The V and J genes are TRBV28 and TRBJ2-1; 9 bases map to TRBD2. The ends lost 5 bases at V and 1 base at J; junction bases unmatched: 9. CDR1 is MDHEN and CDR2 is SYDVKM in the germline V gene. The CDR3 has 17 residues. The CDR3 coding sequence is TGTGCCAGCAGTAAACCAACCGCGGGAGGGTCCTACAATGAGCAGTTCTTC. Encoded protein: CASSKPTAGGSYNEQFF.

This clone occurred a few times. The genes are TRBV10-3 and TRBJ2-2; the match to TRBD2 covers 7 bases. Germline V gives CDR1 ENHRY, CDR2 SYGVKD. With V trimmed by 4 bases and J by 3 bases, 11 bases remained unmatched. CDR3 length: 17 amino acids. The CDR3 DNA reads as TGTGCCATCAGTGGTGAGCCCGGGGCGGGGGACACCGGGGAGCTGTTTTTT. Its protein product is CAISGEPGAGDTGELFF.

V gene TRBV4-3 combines with J gene TRBJ2-1, with 8 bases fitting TRBD2. This CDR3 is built from 19 residues. With V trimmed by 1 base and J by 3 bases, 14 bases remained unmatched. Germline assignment: CDR1 LGHNA and CDR2 YSLEER. CDR3 residues: CASSQVAGGGLGNYNEQFF. The DNA of the CDR3 is TGCGCCAGCAGCCAAGTTGCGGGAGGCGGGCTCGGGAACTACAATGAGCAGTTCTTC.

J is TRBJ1-4 and V is TRBV4-3; no definite D call. The CDR3 totals 14 residues. Trimming removed 0 bases at V and 8 bases at J, with 10 bases between. Germline V CDR1 and CDR2: LGHNA, YSLEER. DNA for the CDR3: TGCGCCAGCAGCCAAGAGCTCGCGTGGGAAAAACTGTTTTTT. Its protein is CASSQELAWEKLFF.

This clone was seen a few times. The V gene is TRBV19, the J gene TRBJ1-3, with 8 bases that match TRBD1. Germline lookup yields CDR1 LNHDA and CDR2 SQIVND (reference sequence). This CDR3 is built from 13 residues. After removal of 11 bases from V and 4 bases from J, the junction contained 7 bases not matched to a gene. The chain's CDR3 is CAATGATGNTIYF. The CDR3 DNA follows: TGTGCCGCGACAGGGGCTACGGGAAACACCATATATTTT.

This chain connects TRBV5-4 to TRBJ1-2, with TRBD1 matching over 10 bases. From germline, CDR1 is SGHNT and CDR2 YYREEE (reference sequence). The CDR3 sequence is 16 residues long. Trimming took 4 bases from V and 4 from J; bases not matched to a gene: 10. The CDR3 DNA is TGTGCCAGCAGCGGGACAGGGGCCGGTCTCGGCTATGGCTACACCTTC. Amino acid sequence: CASSGTGAGLGYGYTF.

The CDR3 DNA reads TGTGCCAGCAGCTCAGTGGACAGTCAGTATGGCTACACCTTC. Its protein product is CASSSVDSQYGYTF. This sequence joins TRBV7-2 and TRBJ1-2, with D perhaps matching TRBD1 (6 bases). The V gene lost 4 bases and the J gene lost 5 bases, with 14 bases spanning the gap. The CDR3 is made up of 14 amino acids. Per germline, CDR1 SGHTA and CDR2 FQGNSA.

Of note for this clone: The sample contains more than one DNA sequence encoding this CDR3. This sequence joins TRBV9 and TRBJ1-1; possible D gene TRBD1, 5 bases. Trimming removed 0 bases at V and 3 bases at J, with 6 bases between. This CDR3 is 13 amino acids long. Germline CDR1 and CDR2: SGDLS and YYNGEE. CDR3 in DNA: TGTGCCAGCAGCGTAGGGGGCGACACTGAAGCTTTCTTT. It encodes CASSVGGDTEAFF.

The genes are TRBV6-5 and TRBJ2-7, with a possible D match to TRBD1 (5 bases). Germline loops: CDR1 MNHEY, CDR2 SVGAGI. Trimming stripped 7 bases from V and 4 bases from J, with 14 bases between. This CDR3 has 13 residues. The CDR3 region is CASTPGRVYEQYF. DNA of the CDR3: TGTGCCAGCACCCCGGGCAGGGTTTACGAGCAGTACTTC.

The chain carries TRBV29-1 and TRBJ2-7; the D gene is possibly TRBD2 (6 bases). The V end lost 3 bases, the J end lost 4 bases, and 13 bases lay between the germline ends. Germline V CDR1 and CDR2: SQVTM, ANQGSEA. The CDR3 loop spans 13 amino acids. The CDR3 spells CSVESGVTYEQYF. In nucleotides, the CDR3 is TGCAGCGTTGAGTCGGGGGTGACTTACGAGCAGTACTTC.

The rearrangement links TRBV10-3 to TRBJ2-1, with 14 bases that match TRBD2. Losses at the gene ends were 5 bases for V and 7 bases for J; bases not matched to a gene: 7. CDR3 length: 16 amino acids. Germline CDR1 reads ENHRY; CDR2 reads SYGVKD. The CDR3 here is CAISNSGLAGGNEQFF. As DNA, the CDR3 is TGTGCCATCAGTAATTCCGGACTAGCGGGAGGTAATGAGCAGTTCTTC.

V and J are TRBV4-3 and TRBJ2-1; a possible D gene is TRBD1 (5 bases). Germline CDR1 LGHNA, CDR2 YSLEER. V shed 0 bases and J shed 8 bases, with 14 bases lying between them. CDR3 size: 15 residues. The DNA of the CDR3 is TGCGCCAGCAGCCAAGATCACTCAGGGCTCGATGAGCAGTTCTTC. Encoded protein: CASSQDHSGLDEQFF.